These T cell receptor beta chains were read from a single sample in a study of T cell changes during pregnancy in multiple sclerosis. The protocol was immunoSEQ multiplex PCR, while the TCRdb copy is restricted to in-frame clones and leaves out a portion. The table shows around 56,000 clones, with about 94% occurring only once. This material consisted of CD8+ T cells from peripheral blood mononuclear cells, taken after pregnancy. These receptors were taken from a female donor with multiple sclerosis, enrolled in a pregnancy study. Both conserved end residues are part of each CDR3. D genes are given only for firm matches. Not every row has a clone size; where given, it reads once, few, many or a size class.

TRBJ2-1 once TRBD1 TRBV4-2 CASTWTGTGGYNEQFF TGTGCCAGCACCTGGACCGGGACAGGGGGTTACAATGAGCAGTTCTTC
TRBJ1-1 . . TRBV11-2 CASSLDGGMNTEAFF TGTGCCAGCAGCTTAGACGGGGGGATGAACACTGAAGCTTTCTTT
TRBJ1-2 few . TRBV6-1 CASSDLRQVSYGYTF TGTGCCAGCAGTGACCTAAGACAGGTTAGCTATGGCTACACCTTC
TRBJ2-7 . TRBD1 TRBV5-1 CASRTDNGTVSNEQYF TGCGCCAGCAGAACGGATAACGGGACAGTCAGCAACGAGCAGTACTTC
TRBJ2-1 . . TRBV19 CASSIDIFNEQFF TGTGCCAGTAGTATCGACATTTTCAATGAGCAGTTCTTC
TRBJ1-1 . . TRBV5-4 CASSQGGQNTEAFF TGTGCCAGCAGCCAAGGGGGACAGAACACTGAAGCTTTCTTT
TRBJ1-1 . . TRBV9 CASSPPVQEAFF TGTGCCAGCAGCCCGCCAGTGCAGGAAGCTTTCTTT
TRBJ2-7 . . TRBV30 CASTNPGVVYEQYF TGTGCCTCTACCAACCCAGGGGTGGTGTACGAGCAGTACTTC
TRBJ2-7 . TRBD1 TRBV11-2 CASSLEIEGTGGSDEQYF TGTGCCAGCAGCTTAGAGATCGAAGGGACAGGGGGATCGGACGAGCAGTACTTC
TRBJ2-5 . TRBD2 TRBV2 CASSDFLAGGETQYF TGTGCCAGCAGTGACTTCTTAGCGGGAGGAGAGACCCAGTACTTC
TRBJ2-3 few TRBD2 TRBV7-9 CASSLDSGSLKADTQYF TGTGCCAGCAGCTTAGATAGCGGGAGTTTGAAGGCAGATACGCAGTATTTT
TRBJ2-7 . TRBD2 TRBV5-6 CASSWKTVGLASFEQYF TGTGCCAGCAGCTGGAAAACAGTGGGACTAGCTAGTTTCGAGCAGTACTTC
TRBJ2-7 . . TRBV5-4 CASSLGRERGRYF TGTGCCAGCAGCTTGGGTCGGGAGCGAGGTCGGTACTTC
TRBJ2-7 . . TRBV5-6 CASSLWQRAHSYEQYF TGTGCCAGCAGCTTGTGGCAGCGGGCCCACTCCTACGAGCAGTACTTC